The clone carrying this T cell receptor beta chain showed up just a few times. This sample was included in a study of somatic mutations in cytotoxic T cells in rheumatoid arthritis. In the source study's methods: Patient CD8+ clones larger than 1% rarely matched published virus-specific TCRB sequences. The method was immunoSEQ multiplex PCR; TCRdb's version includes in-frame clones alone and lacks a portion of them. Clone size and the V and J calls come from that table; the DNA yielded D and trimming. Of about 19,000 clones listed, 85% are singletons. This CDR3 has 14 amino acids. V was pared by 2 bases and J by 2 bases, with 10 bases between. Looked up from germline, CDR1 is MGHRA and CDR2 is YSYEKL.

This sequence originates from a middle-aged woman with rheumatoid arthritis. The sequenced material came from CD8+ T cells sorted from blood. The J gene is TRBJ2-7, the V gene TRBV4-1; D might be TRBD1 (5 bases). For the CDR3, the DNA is TGCGCCAGCAGCCAAACACAGGAGACCTACGAGCAGTACTTC. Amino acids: CASSQTQETYEQYF.